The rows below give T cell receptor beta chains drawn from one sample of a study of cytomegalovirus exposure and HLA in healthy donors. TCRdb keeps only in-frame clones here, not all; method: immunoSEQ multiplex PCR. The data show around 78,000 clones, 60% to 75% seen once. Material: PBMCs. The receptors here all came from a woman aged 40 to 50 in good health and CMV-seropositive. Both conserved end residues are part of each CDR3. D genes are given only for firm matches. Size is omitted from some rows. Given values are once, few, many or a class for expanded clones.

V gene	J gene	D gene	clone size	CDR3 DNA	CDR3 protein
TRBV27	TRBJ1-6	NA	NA	TGTGCCAGCAGTGACAGCCGAAATTCACCCCTCCACTTT	CASSDSRNSPLHF
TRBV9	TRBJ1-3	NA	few	TGTGCCAGCAGCCCAGGGTCCATCTCTGGAAACACCATATATTTT	CASSPGSISGNTIYF
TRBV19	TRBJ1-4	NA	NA	TGTGCCAGTAGTATCCAGGTTCTTAATGAAAAACTGTTTTTT	CASSIQVLNEKLFF
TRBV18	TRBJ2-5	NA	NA	TGTGCCAGCTCCCGAGAAGTACTTCGGGGGACCCAGTACTTC	CASSREVLRGTQYF
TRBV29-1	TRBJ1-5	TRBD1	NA	TGCAGCGTCCCAACCGGGACAGGGTTTATTAGCAATCAGCCCCAGCATTTT	CSVPTGTGFISNQPQHF
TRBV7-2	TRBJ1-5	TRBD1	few	TGTGCCAGCAGCGGGACAGGGGAGAAGCCCCAGCATTTT	CASSGTGEKPQHF
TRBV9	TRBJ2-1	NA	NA	TGTGCCAGCAGCGAGGCGGGGTCCTACAATGAGCAGTTCTTC	CASSEAGSYNEQFF
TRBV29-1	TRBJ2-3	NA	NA	TGCAGCGTTGAAGGGCAGAGGACAGATACGCAGTATTTT	CSVEGQRTDTQYF
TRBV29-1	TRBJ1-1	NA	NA	TGCAGCGCCCGGACAGAAATGAACACTGAAGCTTTCTTT	CSARTEMNTEAFF
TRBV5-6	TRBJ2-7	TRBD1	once	TGTGCCAGCAGCTCGTACAGGACAGGATTCTCCTACGAGCAGTACTTC	CASSSYRTGFSYEQYF
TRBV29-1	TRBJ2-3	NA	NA	TGCAGCGTGGGCCACCTCCGAGGGGATACGCAGTATTTT	CSVGHLRGDTQYF
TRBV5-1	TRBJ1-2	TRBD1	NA	TGCGCCAGCAGCCTCGGACAGGCTAACTATGGCTACACCTTC	CASSLGQANYGYTF
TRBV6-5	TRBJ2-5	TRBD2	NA	TGTGCCAGCAGATCGGGTCCTAGCGGTGAAGAGACCCAGTACTTC	CASRSGPSGEETQYF
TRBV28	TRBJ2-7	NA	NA	TGTGCCAGCAGTTTGAAGGGGTACGAGCAGTACTTC	CASSLKGYEQYF
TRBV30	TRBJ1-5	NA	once	TGTGCCTGGAGTGTAGGCGGGAATAGCAATCAGCCCCAGCATTTT	CAWSVGGNSNQPQHF
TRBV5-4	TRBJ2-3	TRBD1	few	TGTGCCAGCAGCGCATCGGACAGGGCGTTCACAGATACGCAGTATTTT	CASSASDRAFTDTQYF
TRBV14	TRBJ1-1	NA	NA	TGTGCCAGCAGCGGCCCCAACACTGAAGCTTTCTTT	CASSGPNTEAFF
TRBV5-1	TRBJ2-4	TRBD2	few	TGCGCCAGCAGCAACGGGGGGGCCGGGGACATTCAGTACTTC	CASSNGGAGDIQYF
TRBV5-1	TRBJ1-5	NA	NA	TGCGCCAGCAGCCCCCGGGGGGGGGTGGATCAGCCCCAGCATTTT	CASSPRGGVDQPQHF
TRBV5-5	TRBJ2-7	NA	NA	TGTGCCAGCAGCTTGATGGGGTCAGAAAGGGGTGAGCAGTACTTC	CASSLMGSERGEQYF
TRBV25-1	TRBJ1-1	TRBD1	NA	TGTGCCAGCAGTGCCCAAGGACAGGGGACGTGGAACACTGAAGCTTTCTTT	CASSAQGQGTWNTEAFF
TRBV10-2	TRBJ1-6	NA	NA	TGCGCCAGCAGTCCCGTTAGTTCACCCCTCCACTTT	CASSPVSSPLHF
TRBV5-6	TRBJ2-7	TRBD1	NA	TGTGCCAGCAGCGTCACCGGGACAGGGCTTGTCGAGCAGTACTTC	CASSVTGTGLVEQYF
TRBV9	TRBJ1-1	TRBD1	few	TGTGCCAGCAGCGAATCGGACAGGAGGAGGGCTTTCTTT	CASSESDRRRAFF
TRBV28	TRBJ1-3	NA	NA	TGTGCCAGCAGTTCCGGGCTACAGGGCCTTCCTGGAAACACCATATATTTT	CASSSGLQGLPGNTIYF
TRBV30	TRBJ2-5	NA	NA	TGTGCCTGGAGCATTAGCGGAACCTTTGGGACCCAGTACTTC	CAWSISGTFGTQYF
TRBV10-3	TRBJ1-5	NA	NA	TGTGCCAGCACTGGAGACTATAGCAATCAGCCCCAGCATTTT	CASTGDYSNQPQHF
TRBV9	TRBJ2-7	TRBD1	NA	TGTGCCAGCAGCGTGGGGACAGGCATCCACGAGCAGTACTTC	CASSVGTGIHEQYF
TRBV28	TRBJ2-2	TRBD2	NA	TGTGCCAGCAGTGCCGCCAAGACTAGCGGAAACACCGGGGAGCTGTTTTTT	CASSAAKTSGNTGELFF
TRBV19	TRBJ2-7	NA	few	TGTGCCAGTAGTATTACGGGGATATCTAGCTACGAGCAGTACTTC	CASSITGISSYEQYF
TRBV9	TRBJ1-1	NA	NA	TGTGCCAGCAGCCGCCGAGGAGGTTCGGACACTGAAGCTTTCTTT	CASSRRGGSDTEAFF
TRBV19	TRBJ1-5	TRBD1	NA	TGTGCCAGTAGATCACAACAGGGGCGTCAGCCCCAGCATTTT	CASRSQQGRQPQHF
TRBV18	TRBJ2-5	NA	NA	TGTGCCAGCTCACCTTCGGAGGGGCAGACCCAGTACTTC	CASSPSEGQTQYF
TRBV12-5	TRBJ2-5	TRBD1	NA	TGTGCTAGTGCAGGGGGCCAAGAGACCCAGTACTTC	CASAGGQETQYF
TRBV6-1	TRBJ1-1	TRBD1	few	TGTGCCAGCAGTGAAATGAACAGGGGGAACACTGAAGCTTTCTTT	CASSEMNRGNTEAFF
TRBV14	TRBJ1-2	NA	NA	TGTGCCAGCAGCCAATTCGGAGGGAGTGTGGGGTCTAACTATGGCTACACCTTC	CASSQFGGSVGSNYGYTF
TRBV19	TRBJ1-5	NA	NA	TGTGCCAGTACCTCCTATGGGGGGAAGAGCAATCAGCCCCAGCATTTT	CASTSYGGKSNQPQHF
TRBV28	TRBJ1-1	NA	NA	TGTGCCAGCAGTTTCTTAGGGGTGGGCACTGAAGCTTTCTTT	CASSFLGVGTEAFF
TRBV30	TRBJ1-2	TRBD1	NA	TGTGCCTGGAGATTCCAACAGGGGGACTATGGCTACACCTTC	CAWRFQQGDYGYTF
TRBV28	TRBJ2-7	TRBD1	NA	TGTGCCAGCGGAGACAGGGGAGGTTACGAGCAGTACTTC	CASGDRGGYEQYF
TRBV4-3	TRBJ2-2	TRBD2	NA	TGCGCCAGCAGCCAAGATCTAACCGGGACTAGTACCGGGGAGCTGTTTTTT	CASSQDLTGTSTGELFF
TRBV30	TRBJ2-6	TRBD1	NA	TGTGCCTGGAGTAGACCGCGGACAGGTAGTGCCAACGTCCTGACTTTC	CAWSRPRTGSANVLTF
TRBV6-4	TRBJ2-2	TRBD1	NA	TGTGCCAGCAGCGGACCTGGGGACAGGCCTCCGAACACCGGGGAGCTGTTTTTT	CASSGPGDRPPNTGELFF
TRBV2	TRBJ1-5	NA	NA	TGTGCCAGCAGTGTACAGGGTATTGGGCAGCCCCAGCATTTT	CASSVQGIGQPQHF
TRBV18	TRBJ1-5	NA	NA	TGTGCCAGCTCAGCTACAGGGACCAGCAATCAGCCCCAGCATTTT	CASSATGTSNQPQHF
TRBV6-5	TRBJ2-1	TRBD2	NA	TGTGCCAGCAGGACGGTAGTAGCGGGAGACAATGAGCAGTTCTTC	CASRTVVAGDNEQFF
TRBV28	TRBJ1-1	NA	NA	TGTGCCAGCAGTTTCGACACTGAAGCTTTCTTT	CASSFDTEAFF